The present entry profiles one TCR beta chain with its context. Antigen: not known. Indicated time point: pre-treatment baseline. Patients had no prior systemic cancer treatment, immunosuppressants or other active cancers. The sample comes from a study of blood T cell dynamics during melanoma immunotherapy. Study overall: Metastatic melanoma patients received first-line pembrolizumab or nivolumab plus ipilimumab.

This CDR3 is 16 amino acids long. Trimming left V 0 bases short and J 2 bases short, with 11 bases between. Germline V gene lookup returns CDR1 SGHRS and CDR2 YFSETQ. The study's findings and limits: It remained unknown if the driving T cell clones were melanoma-specific.

Every bulk PBMC sample received the same 350 ng of DNA. Here immunoSEQ multiplex PCR was the method, and the copy in TCRdb shows in-frame clones only, minus some. The sample records around 10,000 clones, 84% being singletons. The clonotype originates from a human donor with melanoma. Sequenced material: blood, taken from a patient treated with checkpoint blockade. The chain has TRBV5-1 and TRBJ2-2, with D possibly called TRBD1 or TRBD2 (5 bases each). CDR3 sequence reads: CASSLAGTLNTGELFF. The CDR3 DNA reads TGCGCCAGCAGCTTGGCTGGGACCTTAAACACCGGGGAGCTGTTTTTT. Together with reference TRBV5-1 and TRBJ2-2, the CDR3 gives the full variable domain: KAGVTQTPRYLIKTRGQQVTLSCSPISGHRSVSWYQQTPGQGLQFLFEYFSETQRNKGNFPGRFSGRQFSNSRSEMNVSTLELGDSALYLCASSLAGTLNTGELFFGEGSRLTVL.